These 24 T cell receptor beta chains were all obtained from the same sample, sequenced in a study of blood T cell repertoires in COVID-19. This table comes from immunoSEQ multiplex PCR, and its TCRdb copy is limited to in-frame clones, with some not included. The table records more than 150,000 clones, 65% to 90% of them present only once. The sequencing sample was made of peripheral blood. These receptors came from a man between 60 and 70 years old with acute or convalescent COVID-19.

The CDR3 is CAWTGQGAYEQYF. The CDR3 DNA reads TGTGCCTGGACCGGACAGGGGGCCTACGAGCAGTACTTC. The chain couples TRBV30 to TRBJ2-7, with 10 nucleotides matching TRBD1. The CDR3 sequence is 13 residues long. Unmatched junction bases numbered 2, after V lost 4 bases and J lost 2 bases. Germline-derived CDR1 and CDR2 are GTSNPN and SVGIG (reference sequence).

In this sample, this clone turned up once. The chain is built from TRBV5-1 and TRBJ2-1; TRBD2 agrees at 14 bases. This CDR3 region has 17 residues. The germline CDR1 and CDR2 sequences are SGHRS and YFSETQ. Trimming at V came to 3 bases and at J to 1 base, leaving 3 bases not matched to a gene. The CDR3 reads CASSWGLAGVSYNEQFF. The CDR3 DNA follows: TGCGCCAGCAGCTGGGGACTAGCGGGAGTATCCTACAATGAGCAGTTCTTC.

The CDR3: CAIIIQLNTEAFF. The CDR3 DNA reads TGTGCCATCATAATACAGCTGAACACTGAAGCTTTCTTT. V usage is TRBV2 and J usage is TRBJ1-1; D call uncertain. From germline, CDR1 is SNHLY and CDR2 FYNNEI. The CDR3 has 13 amino acids. V lost 10 bases, J lost 0 bases, and 12 bases lay in between.

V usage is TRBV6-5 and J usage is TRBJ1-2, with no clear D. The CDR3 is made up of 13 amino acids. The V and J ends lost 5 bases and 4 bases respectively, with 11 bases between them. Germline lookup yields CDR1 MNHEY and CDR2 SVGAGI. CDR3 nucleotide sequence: TGTGCCAGCAGTAAGGAGACGCGCTATGGCTACACCTTC. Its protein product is CASSKETRYGYTF.

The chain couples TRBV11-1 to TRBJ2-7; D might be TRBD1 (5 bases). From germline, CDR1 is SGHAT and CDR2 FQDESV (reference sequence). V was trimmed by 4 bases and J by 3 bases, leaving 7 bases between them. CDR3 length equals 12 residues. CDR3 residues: CASSSQGYEQYF. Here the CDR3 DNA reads TGTGCCAGCAGCTCGCAGGGCTACGAGCAGTACTTC. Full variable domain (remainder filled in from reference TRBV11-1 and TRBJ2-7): EAEVAQSPRYKITEKSQAVAFWCDPISGHATLYWYRQILGQGPELLVQFQDESVVDDSQLPKDRFSAERLKGVDSTLKIQPAELGDSAMYLCASSSQGYEQYFGPGTRLTVT.

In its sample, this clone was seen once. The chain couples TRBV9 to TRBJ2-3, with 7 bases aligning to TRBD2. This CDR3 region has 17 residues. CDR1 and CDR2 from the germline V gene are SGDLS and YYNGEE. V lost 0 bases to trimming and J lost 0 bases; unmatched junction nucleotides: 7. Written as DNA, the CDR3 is TGTGCCAGCAGCGTAGGTTCTAGCGGATACAGCACAGATACGCAGTATTTT. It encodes CASSVGSSGYSTDTQYF.

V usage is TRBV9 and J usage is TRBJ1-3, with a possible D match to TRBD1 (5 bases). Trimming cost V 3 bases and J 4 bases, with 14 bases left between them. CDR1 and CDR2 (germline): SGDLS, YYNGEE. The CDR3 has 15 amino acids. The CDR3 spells CASSAYGAPGNTIYF. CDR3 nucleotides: TGTGCCAGCAGCGCGTATGGGGCGCCAGGAAACACCATATATTTT.

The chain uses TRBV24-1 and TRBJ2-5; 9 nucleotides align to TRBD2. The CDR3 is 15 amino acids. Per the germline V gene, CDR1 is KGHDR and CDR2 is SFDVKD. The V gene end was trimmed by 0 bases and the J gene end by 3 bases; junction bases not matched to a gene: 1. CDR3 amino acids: CATSDLSGGKETQYF. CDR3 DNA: TGTGCCACCAGTGATTTGAGCGGGGGGAAAGAGACCCAGTACTTC.

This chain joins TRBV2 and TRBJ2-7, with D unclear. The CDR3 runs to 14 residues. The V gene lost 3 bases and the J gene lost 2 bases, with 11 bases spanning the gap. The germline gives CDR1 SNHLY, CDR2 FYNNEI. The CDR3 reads CASSDYPRPYEQYF. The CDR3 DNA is TGTGCCAGCAGTGACTACCCGCGCCCCTACGAGCAGTACTTC.

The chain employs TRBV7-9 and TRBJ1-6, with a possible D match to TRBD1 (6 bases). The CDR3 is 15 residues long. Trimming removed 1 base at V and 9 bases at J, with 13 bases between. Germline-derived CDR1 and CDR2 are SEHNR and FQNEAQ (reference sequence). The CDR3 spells CASSLDGGYGSPLHF. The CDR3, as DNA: TGTGCCAGCAGCTTAGATGGGGGCTATGGTTCACCCCTCCACTTT.

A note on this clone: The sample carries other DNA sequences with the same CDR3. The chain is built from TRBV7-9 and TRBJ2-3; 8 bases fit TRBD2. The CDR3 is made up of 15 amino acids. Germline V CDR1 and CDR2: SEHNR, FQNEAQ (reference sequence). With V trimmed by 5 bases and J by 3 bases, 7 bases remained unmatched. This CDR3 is CASSRTSGGTDTQYF. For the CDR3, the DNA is TGTGCCAGCAGCCGCACTAGCGGAGGAACAGATACGCAGTATTTT.

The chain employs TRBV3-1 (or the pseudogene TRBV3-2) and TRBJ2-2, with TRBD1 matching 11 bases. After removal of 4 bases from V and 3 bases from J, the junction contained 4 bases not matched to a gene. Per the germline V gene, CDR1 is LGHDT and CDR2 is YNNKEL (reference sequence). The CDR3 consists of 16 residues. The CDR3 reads CASSLRGQGDTGELFF. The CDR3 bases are TGTGCCAGCAGCCTGAGGGGACAGGGGGACACCGGGGAGCTGTTTTTT.

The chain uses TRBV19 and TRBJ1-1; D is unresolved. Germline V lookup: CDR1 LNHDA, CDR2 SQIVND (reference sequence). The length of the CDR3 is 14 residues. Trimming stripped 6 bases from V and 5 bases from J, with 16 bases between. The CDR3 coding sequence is TGTGCCAGTAGCCAGCAAATACCCAGGACTGAAGCTTTCTTT. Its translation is CASSQQIPRTEAFF.

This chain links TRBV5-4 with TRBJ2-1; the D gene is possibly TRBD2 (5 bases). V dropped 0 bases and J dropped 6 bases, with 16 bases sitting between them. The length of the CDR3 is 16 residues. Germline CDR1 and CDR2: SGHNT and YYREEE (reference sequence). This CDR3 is CASSLATASRRNEQFF. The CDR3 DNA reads TGTGCCAGCAGCTTGGCCACGGCTAGCCGGCGCAATGAGCAGTTCTTC.

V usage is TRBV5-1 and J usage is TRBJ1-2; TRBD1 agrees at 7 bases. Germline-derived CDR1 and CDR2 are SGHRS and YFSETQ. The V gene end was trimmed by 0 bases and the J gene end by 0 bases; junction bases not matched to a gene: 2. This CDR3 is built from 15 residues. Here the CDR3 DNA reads TGCGCCAGCAGCTTGGCGGGACAGACTAACTATGGCTACACCTTC. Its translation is CASSLAGQTNYGYTF. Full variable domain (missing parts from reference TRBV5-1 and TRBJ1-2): KAGVTQTPRYLIKTRGQQVTLSCSPISGHRSVSWYQQTPGQGLQFLFEYFSETQRNKGNFPGRFSGRQFSNSRSEMNVSTLELGDSALYLCASSLAGQTNYGYTFGSGTRLTVV.

The CDR3 loop reads CASRLGPLAGGSYNEQFF. The CDR3 DNA reads TGCGCCAGCCGACTGGGGCCTTTAGCGGGGGGCTCTTACAATGAGCAGTTCTTC. The chain combines TRBV5-1 with TRBJ2-1, with 10 nucleotides matching TRBD2. The CDR3 loop spans 18 amino acids. With V trimmed by 7 bases and J by 4 bases, 17 bases remained unmatched. The germline V gene has CDR1 SGHRS and CDR2 YFSETQ.

The CDR3 is CATSDPGTGESGRGTTDTQYF. The CDR3 DNA sequence: TGTGCCACCAGTGATCCCGGGACAGGGGAAAGCGGCCGTGGGACCACAGATACGCAGTATTTT. The V gene is TRBV24-1, the J gene TRBJ2-3; the match to TRBD1 covers 10 bases. The CDR3 is 21 amino acids. Unmatched junction bases numbered 19, after V lost 3 bases and J lost 2 bases. Per the germline V gene, CDR1 is KGHDR and CDR2 is SFDVKD.

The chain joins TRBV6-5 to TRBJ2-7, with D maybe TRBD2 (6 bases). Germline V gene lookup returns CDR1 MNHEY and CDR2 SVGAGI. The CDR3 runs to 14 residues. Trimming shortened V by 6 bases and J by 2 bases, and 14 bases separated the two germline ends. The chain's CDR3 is CASSGGRGTYEQYF. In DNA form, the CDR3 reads TGTGCCAGCAGCGGAGGGAGAGGGACCTACGAGCAGTACTTC.

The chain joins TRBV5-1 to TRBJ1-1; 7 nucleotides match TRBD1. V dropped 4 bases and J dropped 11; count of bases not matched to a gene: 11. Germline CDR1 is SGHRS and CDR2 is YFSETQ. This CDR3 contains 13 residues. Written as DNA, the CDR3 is TGCGCCAGCAGCGCCGGGACAGACGTACTGGCTTTCTTT. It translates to CASSAGTDVLAFF.

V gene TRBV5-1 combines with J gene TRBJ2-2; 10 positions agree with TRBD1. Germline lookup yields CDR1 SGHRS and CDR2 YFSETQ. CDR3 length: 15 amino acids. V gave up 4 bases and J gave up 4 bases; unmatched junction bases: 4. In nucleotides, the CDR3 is TGCGCCAGCAGCCTGGGACAGGGGATCACCGGGGAGCTGTTTTTT. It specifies CASSLGQGITGELFF.

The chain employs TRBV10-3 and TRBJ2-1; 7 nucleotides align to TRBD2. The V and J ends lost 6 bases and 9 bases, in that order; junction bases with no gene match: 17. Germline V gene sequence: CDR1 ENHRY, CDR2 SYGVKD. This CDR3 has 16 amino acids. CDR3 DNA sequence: TGTGCCATCAGGAAGGCGGGAGTTCGGTTTCTTGGTGAGCAGTTCTTC. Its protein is CAIRKAGVRFLGEQFF.

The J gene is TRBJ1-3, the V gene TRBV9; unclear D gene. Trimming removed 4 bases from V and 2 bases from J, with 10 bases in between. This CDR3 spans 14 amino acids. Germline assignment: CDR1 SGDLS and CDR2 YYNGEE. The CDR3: CASSLGSPGNTIYF. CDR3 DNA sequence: TGTGCCAGCAGCCTCGGGAGTCCTGGAAACACCATATATTTT.

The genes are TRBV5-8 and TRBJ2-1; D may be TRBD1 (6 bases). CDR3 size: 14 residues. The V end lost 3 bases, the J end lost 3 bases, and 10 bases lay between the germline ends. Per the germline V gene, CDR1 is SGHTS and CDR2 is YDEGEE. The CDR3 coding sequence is TGTGCCAGCAGCTACGGGACATTCTACAATGAGCAGTTCTTC. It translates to CASSYGTFYNEQFF.

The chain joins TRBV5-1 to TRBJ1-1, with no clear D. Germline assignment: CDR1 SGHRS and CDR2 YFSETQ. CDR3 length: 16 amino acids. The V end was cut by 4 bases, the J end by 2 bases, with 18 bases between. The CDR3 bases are TGCGCCAGCAGCGAGGGTCCCGTCAATTTAAACACTGAAGCTTTCTTT. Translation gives CASSEGPVNLNTEAFF.